Here is one T cell receptor beta chain with its context. Its antigen is still unknown. The data belong to a study of T cells expressing NK-cell markers. Study-wide points: Whether expanded NKG2C+ T cell clones were HCMV-specific remained unclear.

The CDR3 totals 17 residues. The V gene's germline CDR1 is ENHRY and CDR2 SYGVKD. TCRdb reprocessed the 5' RACE reads and stores each CDR3 protein as one record, lacking DNA. In total, the table holds a few hundred thousand distinct CDR3 sequences. The clonotype comes from a man between 18 and 29 years old in good health. The material sequenced was blood T cells: a sorted CD56 or NKG2C T cell subset, CD4+ or CD8+ T cells, or bulk PBMC T cells (not recorded which). The chain links TRBV10-3 to TRBJ2-7; the TRBD2 assignment by TCRdb is unverifiable without DNA. This CDR3 reads CAISESTGLAGRSEQYF.